In its sample, the clone carrying this T cell receptor (beta chain) was seen a few times. This sample is part of a study of T-cell memory formation after mild COVID-19. TCRdb redid the calling of the 5' RACE reads with MiXCR, one entry per CDR3 protein. The sample has about 320,000 distinct CDR3 sequences, 14% seen once. CDR1 MNHEY and CDR2 SMNVEV come from the germline V gene (reference sequence). The CDR3 covers 15 residues. The V end was cut by 4 bases, the J end by 6 bases, with 16 bases between. This sequence joins TRBV27 and TRBJ2-1, with no clear D. The specimen sequenced was PBMCs or a T cell subset sorted from them (not recorded which). The receptor comes from a man between 18 and 29 years old who had mild COVID-19 (a few samples of this study predate the infection). Cell type and time point are not known. This CDR3 reads CASSSLGVGRNEQFF. The DNA for the CDR3 is TGTGCCAGCAGTTCCCTGGGTGTGGGCCGCAATGAGCAGTTCTTC.